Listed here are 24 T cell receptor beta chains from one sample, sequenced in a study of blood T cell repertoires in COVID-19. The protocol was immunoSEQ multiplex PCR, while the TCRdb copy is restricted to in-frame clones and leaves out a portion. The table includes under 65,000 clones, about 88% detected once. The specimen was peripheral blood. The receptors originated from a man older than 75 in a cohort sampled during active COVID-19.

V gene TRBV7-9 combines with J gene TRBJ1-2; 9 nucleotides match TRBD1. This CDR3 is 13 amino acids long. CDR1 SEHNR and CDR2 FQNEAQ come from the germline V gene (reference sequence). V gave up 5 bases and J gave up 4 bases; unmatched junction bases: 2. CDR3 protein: CASSPGQGYGYTF. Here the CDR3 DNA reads TGTGCCAGCAGCCCGGGACAGGGCTATGGCTACACCTTC.

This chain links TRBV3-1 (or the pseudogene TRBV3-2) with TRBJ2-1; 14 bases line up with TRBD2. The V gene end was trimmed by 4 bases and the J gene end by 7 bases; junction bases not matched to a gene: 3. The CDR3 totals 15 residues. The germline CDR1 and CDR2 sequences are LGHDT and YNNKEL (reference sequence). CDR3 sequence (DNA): TGTGCCAGCAGCCGACTAGCGGGAGGGGGTAATGAGCAGTTCTTC. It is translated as CASSRLAGGGNEQFF.

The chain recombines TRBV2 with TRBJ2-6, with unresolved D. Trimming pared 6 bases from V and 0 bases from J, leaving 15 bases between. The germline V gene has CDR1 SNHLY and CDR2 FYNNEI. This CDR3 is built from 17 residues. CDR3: CASRPPLSNSGANVLTF. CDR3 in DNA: TGTGCCAGCAGACCACCCCTATCCAACTCTGGGGCCAACGTCCTGACTTTC.

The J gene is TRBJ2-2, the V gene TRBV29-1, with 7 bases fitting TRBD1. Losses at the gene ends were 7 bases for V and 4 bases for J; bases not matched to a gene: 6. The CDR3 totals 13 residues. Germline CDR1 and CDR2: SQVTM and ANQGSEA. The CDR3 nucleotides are TGCAGCGGCGCGGACAGGCCCACCGGGGAGCTGTTTTTT. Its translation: CSGADRPTGELFF.

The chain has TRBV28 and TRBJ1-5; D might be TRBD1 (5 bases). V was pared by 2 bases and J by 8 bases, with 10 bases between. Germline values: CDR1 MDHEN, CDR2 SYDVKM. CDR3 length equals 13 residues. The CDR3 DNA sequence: TGTGCCAGCAGTTTACAGGGCGAGAAGCCCCAGCATTTT. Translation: CASSLQGEKPQHF. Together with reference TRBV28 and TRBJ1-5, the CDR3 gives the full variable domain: DVKVTQSSRYLVKRTGEKVFLECVQDMDHENMFWYRQDPGLGLRLIYFSYDVKMKEKGDIPEGYSVSREKKERFSLILESASTNQTSMYLCASSLQGEKPQHFGDGTRLSIL.

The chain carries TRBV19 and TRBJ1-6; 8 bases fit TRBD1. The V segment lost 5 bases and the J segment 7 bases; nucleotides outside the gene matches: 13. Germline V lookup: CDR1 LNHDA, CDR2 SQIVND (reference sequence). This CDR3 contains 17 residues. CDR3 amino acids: CASSPVRTGGRNSPLHF. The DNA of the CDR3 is TGTGCCAGTAGTCCCGTACGCACAGGGGGGAGGAATTCACCCCTCCACTTT.

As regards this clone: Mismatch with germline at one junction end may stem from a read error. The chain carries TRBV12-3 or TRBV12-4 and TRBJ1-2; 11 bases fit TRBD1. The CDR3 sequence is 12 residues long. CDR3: CASSPDRGLIYF. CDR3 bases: TGTGCCAGCAGCCCGGACAGGGGGCTTATATACTTC.

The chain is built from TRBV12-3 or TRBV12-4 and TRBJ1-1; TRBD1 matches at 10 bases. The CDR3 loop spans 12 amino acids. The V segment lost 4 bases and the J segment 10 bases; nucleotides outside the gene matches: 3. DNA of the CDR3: TGTGCCAGCAGTTGGGGACAGGGGCGAGCTTTCTTT. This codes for CASSWGQGRAFF.

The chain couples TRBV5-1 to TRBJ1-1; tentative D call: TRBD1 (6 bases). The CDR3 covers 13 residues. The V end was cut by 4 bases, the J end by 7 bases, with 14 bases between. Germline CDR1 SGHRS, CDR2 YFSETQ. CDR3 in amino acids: CASSRHTGNEAFF. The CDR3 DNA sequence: TGCGCCAGCAGCCGACATACAGGGAATGAAGCTTTCTTT.

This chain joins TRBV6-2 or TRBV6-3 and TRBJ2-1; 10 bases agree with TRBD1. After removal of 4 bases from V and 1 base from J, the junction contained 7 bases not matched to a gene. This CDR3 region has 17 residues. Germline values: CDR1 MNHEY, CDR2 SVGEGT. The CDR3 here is CASSLPKGQGSYNEQFF. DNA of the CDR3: TGTGCCAGCAGTTTACCCAAGGGACAGGGGTCCTACAATGAGCAGTTCTTC.

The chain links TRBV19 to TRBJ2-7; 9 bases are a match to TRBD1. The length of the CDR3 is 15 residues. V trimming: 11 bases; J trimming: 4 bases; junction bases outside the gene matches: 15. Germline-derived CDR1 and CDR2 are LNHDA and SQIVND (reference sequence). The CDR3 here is CASQAGQGRGYEQYF. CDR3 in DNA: TGTGCCTCTCAAGCCGGACAGGGGAGGGGATACGAGCAGTACTTC.

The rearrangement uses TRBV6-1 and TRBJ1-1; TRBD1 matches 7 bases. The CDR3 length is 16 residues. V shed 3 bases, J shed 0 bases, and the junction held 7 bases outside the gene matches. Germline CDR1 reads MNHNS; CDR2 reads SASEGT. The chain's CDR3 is CASSEGQLIMNTEAFF. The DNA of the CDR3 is TGTGCCAGCAGTGAGGGACAGCTAATCATGAACACTGAAGCTTTCTTT.

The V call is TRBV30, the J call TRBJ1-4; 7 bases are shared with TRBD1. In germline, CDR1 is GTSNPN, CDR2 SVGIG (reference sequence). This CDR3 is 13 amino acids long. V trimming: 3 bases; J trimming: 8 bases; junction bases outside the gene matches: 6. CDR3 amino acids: CAWSGIGGEKLFF. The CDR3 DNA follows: TGTGCCTGGAGCGGAATAGGGGGCGAAAAACTGTTTTTT. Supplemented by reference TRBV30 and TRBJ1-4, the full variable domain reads SQTIHQWPATLVQPVGSPLSLECTVEGTSNPNLYWYRQAAGRGLQLLFYSVGIGQISSEVPQNLSASRPQDRQFILSSKKLLLSDSGFYLCAWSGIGGEKLFFGSGTQLSVL.

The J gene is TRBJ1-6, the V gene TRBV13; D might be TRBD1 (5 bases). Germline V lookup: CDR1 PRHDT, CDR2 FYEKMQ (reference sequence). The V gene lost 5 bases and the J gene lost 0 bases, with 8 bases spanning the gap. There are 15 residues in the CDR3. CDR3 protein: CASSRQSSYNSPLHF. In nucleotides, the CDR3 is TGTGCCAGCAGCCGACAGAGCTCCTATAATTCACCCCTCCACTTT.

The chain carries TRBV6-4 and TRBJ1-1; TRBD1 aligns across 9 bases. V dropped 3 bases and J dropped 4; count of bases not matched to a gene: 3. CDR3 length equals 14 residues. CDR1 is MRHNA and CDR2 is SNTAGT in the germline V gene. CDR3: CASSEKTGGTEAFF. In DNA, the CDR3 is TGTGCCAGCAGTGAGAAGACAGGGGGCACTGAAGCTTTCTTT.

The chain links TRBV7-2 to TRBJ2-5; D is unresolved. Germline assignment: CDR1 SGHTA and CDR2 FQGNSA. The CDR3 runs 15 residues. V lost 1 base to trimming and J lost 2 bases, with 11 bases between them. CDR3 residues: CASSLVPGLQETQYF. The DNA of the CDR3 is TGTGCCAGCAGCTTAGTGCCCGGGTTACAAGAGACCCAGTACTTC.

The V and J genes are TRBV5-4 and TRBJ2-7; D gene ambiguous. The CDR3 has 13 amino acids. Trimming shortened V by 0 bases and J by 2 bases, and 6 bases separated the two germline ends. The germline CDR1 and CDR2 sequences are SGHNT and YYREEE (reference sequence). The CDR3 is CASSLETAYEQYF. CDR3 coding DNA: TGTGCCAGCAGCTTGGAAACAGCCTACGAGCAGTACTTC.

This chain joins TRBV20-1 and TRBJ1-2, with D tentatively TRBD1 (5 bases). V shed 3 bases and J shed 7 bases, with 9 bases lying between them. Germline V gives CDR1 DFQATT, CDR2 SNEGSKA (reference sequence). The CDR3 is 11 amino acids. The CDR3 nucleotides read TGCAGTGCTAGGCTGACAGCTGGCTACACCTTC. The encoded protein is CSARLTAGYTF.

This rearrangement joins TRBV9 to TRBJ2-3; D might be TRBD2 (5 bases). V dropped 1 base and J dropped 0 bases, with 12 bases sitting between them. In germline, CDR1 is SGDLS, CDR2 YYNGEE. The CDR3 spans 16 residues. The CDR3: CASSVFLGDSTDTQYF. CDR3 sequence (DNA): TGTGCCAGCAGCGTATTTCTCGGGGATAGCACAGATACGCAGTATTTT.

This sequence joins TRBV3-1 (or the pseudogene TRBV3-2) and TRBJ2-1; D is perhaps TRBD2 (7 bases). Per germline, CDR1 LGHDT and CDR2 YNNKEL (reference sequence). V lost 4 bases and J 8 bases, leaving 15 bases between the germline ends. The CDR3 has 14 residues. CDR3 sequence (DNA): TGTGCCAGCAGCCCGGGGGGCGTGAACGATGAGCAGTTCTTC. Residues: CASSPGGVNDEQFF.

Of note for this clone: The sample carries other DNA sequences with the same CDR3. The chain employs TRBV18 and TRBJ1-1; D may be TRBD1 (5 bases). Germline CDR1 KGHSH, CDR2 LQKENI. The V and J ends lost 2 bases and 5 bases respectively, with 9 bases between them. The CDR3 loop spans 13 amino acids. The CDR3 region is CASSPDSGTEAFF. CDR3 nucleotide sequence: TGTGCCAGCTCACCAGACAGTGGAACTGAAGCTTTCTTT.

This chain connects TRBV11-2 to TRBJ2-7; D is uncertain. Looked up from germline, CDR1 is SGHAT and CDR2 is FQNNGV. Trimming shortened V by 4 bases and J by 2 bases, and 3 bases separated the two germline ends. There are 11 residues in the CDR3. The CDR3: CASSSAYEQYF. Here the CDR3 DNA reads TGTGCCAGCAGCTCCGCCTACGAGCAGTACTTC.

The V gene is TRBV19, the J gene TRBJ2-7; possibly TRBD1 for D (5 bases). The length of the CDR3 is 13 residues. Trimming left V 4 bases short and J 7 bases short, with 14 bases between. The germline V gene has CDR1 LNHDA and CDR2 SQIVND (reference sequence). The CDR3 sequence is CASSTAWGLEQYF. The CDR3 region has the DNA TGTGCCAGTAGTACGGCTTGGGGCCTGGAGCAGTACTTC.

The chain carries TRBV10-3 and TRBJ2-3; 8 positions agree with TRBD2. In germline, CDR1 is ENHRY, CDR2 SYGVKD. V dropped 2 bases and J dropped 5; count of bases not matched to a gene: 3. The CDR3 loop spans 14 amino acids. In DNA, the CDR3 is TGTGCCATCAGTGAGCGGGAGGGGGGAGATACGCAGTATTTT. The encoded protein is CAISEREGGDTQYF.